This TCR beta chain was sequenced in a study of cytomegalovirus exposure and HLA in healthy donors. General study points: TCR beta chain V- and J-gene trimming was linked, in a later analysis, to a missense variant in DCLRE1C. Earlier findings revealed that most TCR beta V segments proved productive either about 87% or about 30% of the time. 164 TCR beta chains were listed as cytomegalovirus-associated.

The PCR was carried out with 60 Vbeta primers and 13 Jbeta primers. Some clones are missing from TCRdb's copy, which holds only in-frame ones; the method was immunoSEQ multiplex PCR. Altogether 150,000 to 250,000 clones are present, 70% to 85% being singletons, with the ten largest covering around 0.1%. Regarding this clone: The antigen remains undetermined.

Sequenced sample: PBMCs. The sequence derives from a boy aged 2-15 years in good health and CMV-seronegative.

The CDR3 reads CASSRSDGAEQYF. For the CDR3, the DNA is TGCGCCAGCAGCCGGTCCGATGGGGCCGAGCAGTACTTC. This chain uses TRBV4-1 with TRBJ2-7, with a weak D call TRBD1 (5 bases). The CDR3 spans 13 residues. Germline assignment: CDR1 MGHRA and CDR2 YSYEKL. The V end was cut by 4 bases, the J end by 6 bases, with 13 bases between.